These 26 T cell receptor beta chains were sequenced from one sample in a study of cytomegalovirus exposure and HLA in healthy donors. The PCR ran on 60 Vbeta and 13 Jbeta primers. Profiled with immunoSEQ multiplex PCR; TCRdb holds only in-frame clones, not every one. The repertoire shows roughly 50,000 clones; the top ten hold 26%. Sequenced material: PBMCs. The receptors here all came from a man aged 40-50 years in good health and CMV-seropositive.

J is TRBJ2-1 and V is TRBV7-6; D is uncertain. Between the trimmed V and J ends, which lost 4 bases and 7 bases, there was a span of 20 bases. Germline V lookup: CDR1 SGHVS, CDR2 FNYEAQ. This CDR3 has 16 amino acids. The CDR3 region is CASSYLAQTGGNEQFF. The CDR3 region has the DNA TGTGCCAGCAGCTACCTGGCCCAGACTGGTGGGAATGAGCAGTTCTTC.

The rearrangement uses TRBV18 and TRBJ1-1; tentative D call: TRBD1 (5 bases). There are 15 residues in the CDR3. Trimming took 3 bases from V and 4 from J, leaving 15 bases between them. The germline V gene has CDR1 KGHSH and CDR2 LQKENI. This CDR3 reads CASSPGTGEGTEAFF. CDR3 bases: TGTGCCAGCTCACCCGGAACGGGGGAAGGCACTGAAGCTTTCTTT.

This chain connects TRBV7-2 to TRBJ1-5; 7 bases align to TRBD1. Germline CDR1 and CDR2: SGHTA and FQGNSA. The V and J ends lost 5 bases and 4 bases, in that order; junction bases with no gene match: 8. This CDR3 spans 15 amino acids. The CDR3 spells CASSPDRVGNQPQHF. The CDR3 region has the DNA TGTGCCAGCAGCCCTGACAGGGTGGGGAATCAGCCCCAGCATTTT.

The chain uses TRBV7-9 and TRBJ2-7, with TRBD2 as a possible D gene (5 bases). The CDR3 has 13 amino acids. Per germline, CDR1 SEHNR and CDR2 FQNEAQ (reference sequence). Trimming removed 8 bases at V and 1 base at J, with 12 bases between. In DNA form, the CDR3 reads TGTGCCAGCGAGAAGGAGGCGTCCTACGAGCAGTACTTC. Translation: CASEKEASYEQYF. Full variable domain (remainder filled in from reference TRBV7-9 and TRBJ2-7): DTGVSQNPRHKITKRGQNVTFRCDPISEHNRLYWYRQTLGQGPEFLTYFQNEAQLEKSRLLSDRFSAERPKGSFSTLEIQRTEQGDSAMYLCASEKEASYEQYFGPGTRLTVT.

The chain has TRBV9 and TRBJ2-7, with D unresolved. The CDR3 covers 13 residues. V was pared by 4 bases and J by 0 bases, with 8 bases between. Looked up from germline, CDR1 is SGDLS and CDR2 is YYNGEE. The CDR3 spells CASSSETSYEQYF. For the CDR3, the DNA is TGTGCCAGCAGCAGCGAGACCTCCTACGAGCAGTACTTC. The full variable domain, in which reference TRBV9 and TRBJ2-7 provide the parts outside the CDR3, is DSGVTQTPKHLITATGQRVTLRCSPRSGDLSVYWYQQSLDQGLQFLIQYYNGEERAKGNILERFSAQQFPDLHSELNLSSLELGDSALYFCASSSETSYEQYFGPGTRLTVT.

The V call is TRBV10-3, the J call TRBJ2-1; 10 nucleotides line up with TRBD1. With V trimmed by 4 bases and J by 8 bases, 8 bases remained unmatched. This CDR3 comprises 15 residues. Germline V gives CDR1 ENHRY, CDR2 SYGVKD. The CDR3 nucleotides read TGTGCCATCAGTGCCGGACAGGGGGGAGAAGATGAGCAGTTCTTC. Its translation: CAISAGQGGEDEQFF.

The chain is built from TRBV7-9 and TRBJ2-7; 9 bases are a match to TRBD1. This CDR3 contains 15 residues. V lost 4 bases to trimming and J lost 3 bases; unmatched junction nucleotides: 7. The germline CDR1 and CDR2 sequences are SEHNR and FQNEAQ (reference sequence). The CDR3 sequence: CASSSTGGAGYEQYF. In DNA, the CDR3 is TGTGCCAGCAGCTCAACAGGGGGCGCCGGCTACGAGCAGTACTTC.

The V and J genes are TRBV25-1 and TRBJ1-2; 7 bases fit TRBD1. The germline V gene has CDR1 MGHDK and CDR2 SYGVNS. CDR3 length equals 13 residues. Trimming took 5 bases from V and 5 from J; bases not matched to a gene: 5. In DNA form, the CDR3 reads TGTGCCAGCAGTCTTGGCAGGGGGTATGGCTACACCTTC. This sequence encodes CASSLGRGYGYTF.

The chain joins TRBV14 to TRBJ2-7; 7 bases map to TRBD2. V dropped 1 base and J dropped 3; count of bases not matched to a gene: 6. The CDR3 consists of 15 residues. Per the germline V gene, CDR1 is SGHDN and CDR2 is FVKESK. In nucleotides, the CDR3 is TGTGCCAGCAGCCAAGGTCTGGGAGGGGTCTACGAGCAGTACTTC. Protein sequence: CASSQGLGGVYEQYF.

The chain is built from TRBV4-2 and TRBJ1-3; perhaps TRBD1 as D (6 bases). The CDR3 consists of 16 residues. Trimming shortened V by 3 bases and J by 2 bases, and 14 bases separated the two germline ends. Germline V gene sequence: CDR1 LGHNA, CDR2 YNFKEQ. CDR3 residues: CASSQEQGSPGNTIYF. CDR3 DNA sequence: TGTGCCAGCAGCCAGGAACAGGGTTCTCCTGGAAACACCATATATTTT.

V gene TRBV9 combines with J gene TRBJ1-6, with a tentative D call TRBD1 (5 bases). V lost 4 bases, J lost 7 bases, and 12 bases lay in between. The CDR3 spans 14 residues. Germline V gives CDR1 SGDLS, CDR2 YYNGEE. The CDR3 protein is CASSSGGENSPLHF. DNA for the CDR3: TGTGCCAGCAGCTCGGGGGGGGAGAATTCACCCCTCCACTTT.

The rearrangement uses TRBV9 and TRBJ2-7; 9 positions agree with TRBD1. This CDR3 spans 14 amino acids. Germline CDR1 reads SGDLS; CDR2 reads YYNGEE. V lost 4 bases to trimming and J lost 6 bases; unmatched junction nucleotides: 8. CDR3 bases: TGTGCCAGCAGCCCAAGGGACAGGGCTAGCGAGCAGTACTTC. This codes for CASSPRDRASEQYF.

This clone is medium-sized (0.01 to 0.1%) by frequency. V usage is TRBV19 and J usage is TRBJ2-1; TRBD2 agrees at 8 bases. CDR1 is LNHDA, CDR2 SQIVND, per germline (reference sequence). This CDR3 is built from 15 residues. V dropped 4 bases and J dropped 12; count of bases not matched to a gene: 14. The CDR3: CASSRSGGGNEGQFF. The CDR3 DNA reads TGTGCCAGTAGTAGATCGGGAGGGGGAAATGAAGGGCAGTTCTTC.

Comments on this clone: At one end, the junction sequence differs from germline, possibly due to a read error. This chain connects TRBV7-7 to TRBJ2-1; 9 nucleotides align to TRBD2. Per germline, CDR1 SSHAT and CDR2 FNYEAQ (reference sequence). The CDR3 covers 15 residues. CDR3 in amino acids: CASSPAAGGPGEQFF. In DNA form, the CDR3 reads TGTGCTAGCAGCCCCGCGGCGGGGGGGCCGGGGGAGCAGTTCTTC.

The chain employs TRBV7-3 and TRBJ2-2; 13 bases match TRBD2. V shed 5 bases, J shed 4 bases, and the junction held 10 bases outside the gene matches. Germline loops: CDR1 SGHTA, CDR2 FQGTGA. The CDR3 spans 18 residues. The CDR3 spells CASSRKGLAGSSTGELFF. The CDR3 DNA reads as TGTGCCAGCAGCCGAAAGGGACTAGCGGGGTCAAGCACCGGGGAGCTGTTTTTT.

The gene calls are TRBV28 and TRBJ2-4; TRBD2 aligns across 8 bases. Germline V gene lookup returns CDR1 MDHEN and CDR2 SYDVKM. The CDR3 loop spans 14 amino acids. V lost 3 bases to trimming and J lost 8 bases; unmatched junction nucleotides: 6. The CDR3 spells CASSFQREIYIQYF. For the CDR3, the DNA is TGTGCCAGCAGTTTCCAGCGGGAGATCTACATTCAGTACTTC.

V is TRBV4-2 and J is TRBJ2-7; 9 positions match TRBD1. Per germline, CDR1 LGHNA and CDR2 YNFKEQ. This CDR3 region has 15 residues. Trimming took 0 bases from V and 4 from J; bases not matched to a gene: 4. CDR3 residues: CASSQDGQGNYEQYF. Here the CDR3 DNA reads TGTGCCAGCAGCCAAGATGGACAGGGGAATTACGAGCAGTACTTC.

Its frequency marks this clone as medium-sized. Other DNA sequences in this specimen translate into the identical CDR3. The chain couples TRBV4-1 to TRBJ2-1; a possible D gene is TRBD2 (5 bases). Trimming took 0 bases from V and 5 from J, leaving 11 bases between them. The CDR3 is made up of 15 amino acids. From germline, CDR1 is MGHRA and CDR2 YSYEKL. CDR3 nucleotides: TGCGCCAGCAGCCAAGAACAGCGGCGAGACAATGAGCAGTTCTTC. Residues: CASSQEQRRDNEQFF.

The chain couples TRBV7-9 to TRBJ1-1; D perhaps matches TRBD1 (6 bases). V was cut by 4 bases and J by 7 bases, with 10 bases left in between. Germline CDR1 is SEHNR and CDR2 is FQNEAQ (reference sequence). The CDR3 is made up of 12 amino acids. The CDR3 region has the DNA TGTGCCAGCAGCTCACAGGACAGTGAAGCTTTCTTT. Its protein is CASSSQDSEAFF.

This chain joins TRBV7-2 and TRBJ2-3, with 10 positions matching TRBD2. Germline CDR1 SGHTA, CDR2 FQGNSA. J gave up 3 bases and V 5 bases, and 11 bases lay outside the gene matches. The CDR3 has 17 residues. The CDR3 DNA reads as TGTGCCAGCAGCAAATCGCCTAGCGGGGGAGGTACAGATACGCAGTATTTT. Translating it yields CASSKSPSGGGTDTQYF. Together with reference TRBV7-2 and TRBJ2-3, the CDR3 gives the full variable domain: GAGVSQSPSNKVTEKGKDVELRCDPISGHTALYWYRQSLGQGLEFLIYFQGNSAPDKSGLPSDRFSAERTGGSVSTLTIQRTQQEDSAVYLCASSKSPSGGGTDTQYFGPGTRLTVL.

The gene calls are TRBV7-3 and TRBJ2-2; D is perhaps TRBD2 (5 bases). The germline CDR1 and CDR2 sequences are SGHTA and FQGTGA. This CDR3 has 17 amino acids. V lost 4 bases, J lost 1 base, and 16 bases lay in between. The CDR3 bases are TGTGCCAGCAGCTCCACCCTGACTCGGGGGAACACCGGGGAGCTGTTTTTT. The encoded protein is CASSSTLTRGNTGELFF. Combining the CDR3 with reference TRBV7-3 and TRBJ2-2 gives the whole variable domain GAGVSQTPSNKVTEKGKYVELRCDPISGHTALYWYRQSLGQGPEFLIYFQGTGAADDSGLPNDRFFAVRPEGSVSTLKIQRTERGDSAVYLCASSSTLTRGNTGELFFGEGSRLTVL.

V usage is TRBV5-1 and J usage is TRBJ1-3, with 9 bases matching TRBD1. V lost 8 bases and J lost 6; bases outside the gene matches: 9. This CDR3 region has 14 residues. Germline V lookup: CDR1 SGHRS, CDR2 YFSETQ. The CDR3 DNA is TGCGCCAGTAGCCTCGGGACAGGGTTAAACACCATATATTTT. Amino acids: CASSLGTGLNTIYF.

V is TRBV2 and J is TRBJ2-7; D perhaps matches TRBD1 (5 bases). Trimming took off 5 bases at V and 6 bases at J, with 20 bases between the two ends. The CDR3 spans 15 residues. The germline V gene encodes CDR1 SNHLY and CDR2 FYNNEI. CDR3 sequence (DNA): TGTGCCAGCAGTTGGGGCCCTAAGATAGGAGTCGAGCAGTACTTC. Its translation is CASSWGPKIGVEQYF.

V usage is TRBV29-1 and J usage is TRBJ2-5; TRBD2 agrees at 9 bases. After removal of 4 bases from V and 2 bases from J, the junction contained 8 bases not matched to a gene. This CDR3 comprises 15 residues. Germline CDR1 is SQVTM and CDR2 is ANQGSEA. CDR3 sequence reads: CSVAPLAGSQETQYF. CDR3 in DNA: TGCAGCGTTGCTCCGCTAGCGGGGTCGCAAGAGACCCAGTACTTC.

This chain uses TRBV28 with TRBJ1-2; no clear D. Germline V CDR1 and CDR2: MDHEN, SYDVKM. V was pared by 5 bases and J by 9 bases, with 16 bases between. The length of the CDR3 is 13 residues. In DNA form, the CDR3 reads TGTGCCAGCAGTCCCCCATCCTATCTAAGCTACACCTTC. Amino acid sequence: CASSPPSYLSYTF.

V and J are TRBV2 and TRBJ1-5; TRBD1 is a possible D gene (6 bases). This CDR3 has 17 amino acids. V shed 4 bases and J shed 0 bases, with 16 bases lying between them. Germline V gene sequence: CDR1 SNHLY, CDR2 FYNNEI. The chain's CDR3 is CASSGGQGFNSNQPQHF. The CDR3, as DNA: TGTGCCAGCAGTGGGGGGCAGGGCTTTAATAGCAATCAGCCCCAGCATTTT. Variable domain in full (rest from reference TRBV2 and TRBJ1-5): EPEVTQTPSHQVTQMGQEVILRCVPISNHLYFYWYRQILGQKVEFLVSFYNNEISEKSEIFDDQFSVERPDGSNFTLKIRSTKLEDSAMYFCASSGGQGFNSNQPQHFGDGTRLSIL.